The present TCR beta chain was sequenced within a study of control samples from healthy donors and cancer patients. Trimming took 7 bases from V and 2 from J; bases not matched to a gene: 4. The V gene's germline CDR1 is SQVTM and CDR2 ANQGSEA. CDR3 length: 13 amino acids. Assay used: immunoSEQ multiplex PCR; TCRdb lists only in-frame clones, some missing. The sample yields about 96,000 clones, more than 85% seen once. The source of this sequence is a man aged 18 to 30 in good health. The V call is TRBV29-1, the J call TRBJ1-2, with 10 bases lining up with TRBD1. The sequencing input was blood. The CDR3 here is CSAMDRGNYGYTF. Here the CDR3 DNA reads TGCAGCGCCATGGACAGGGGGAACTATGGCTACACCTTC.